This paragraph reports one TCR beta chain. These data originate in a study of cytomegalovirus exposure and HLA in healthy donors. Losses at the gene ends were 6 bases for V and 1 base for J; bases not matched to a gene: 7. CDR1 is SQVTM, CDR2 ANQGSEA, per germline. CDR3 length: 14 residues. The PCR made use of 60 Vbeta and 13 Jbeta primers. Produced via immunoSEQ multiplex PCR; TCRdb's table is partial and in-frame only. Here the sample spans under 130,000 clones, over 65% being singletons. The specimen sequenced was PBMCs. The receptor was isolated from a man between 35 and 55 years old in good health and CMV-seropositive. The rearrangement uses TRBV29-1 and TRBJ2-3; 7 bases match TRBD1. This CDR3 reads CSVQDRFGTDTQYF. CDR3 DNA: TGCAGCGTACAGGACAGGTTCGGCACAGATACGCAGTATTTT.